The clone carrying this T cell receptor beta chain occurred once. The antigen is unknown. Orbital computed tomography, thyroid ultrasound, serum thyroxine and TRAb, and clinical symptoms together informed the diagnoses. This sample is part of a study of T cells in Graves' hyperthyroidism and ophthalmopathy. Study results and limitations: A model of 13 V-J features distinguished ophthalmopathy from stable hyperthyroidism.

The CDR3 has 13 amino acids. V was shortened by 0 bases and J by 7 bases, with 9 bases between the two germline ends. Germline-derived CDR1 and CDR2 are SEHNR and FQNEAQ (reference sequence). The source material, RNA transcripts, was used to amplify TCR beta CDR3 regions. The HTBI primer set drove a first-round RT-PCR of the TCR CDR3. TCRdb re-called the multiplex PCR reads through MiXCR, storing one row per CDR3 protein. The sample includes about 98,000 distinct CDR3 sequences, approximately 39% of them seen just once. The chain recombines TRBV7-9 with TRBJ1-1, with a weak D call TRBD1 (5 bases). The sample was peripheral blood or thyroid tissue (not recorded which). This sequence originates from a young woman with Graves' hyperthyroidism. CDR3 DNA: TGTGCCAGCAGCTTAGCCAGGGACGGTGAAGCTTTCTTT. It translates to CASSLARDGEAFF.